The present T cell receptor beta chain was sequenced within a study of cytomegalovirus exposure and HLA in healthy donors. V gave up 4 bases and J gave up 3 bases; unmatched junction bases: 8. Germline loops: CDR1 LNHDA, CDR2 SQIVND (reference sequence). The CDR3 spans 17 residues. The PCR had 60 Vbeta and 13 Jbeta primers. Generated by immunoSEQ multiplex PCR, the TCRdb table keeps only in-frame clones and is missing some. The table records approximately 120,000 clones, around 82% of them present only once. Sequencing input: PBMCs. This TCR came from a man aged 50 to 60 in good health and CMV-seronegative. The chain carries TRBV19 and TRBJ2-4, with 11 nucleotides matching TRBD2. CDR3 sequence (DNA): TGTGCCAGTAGTACTATAGCGGGAGGGCCTGACAAAAACATTCAGTACTTC. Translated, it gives CASSTIAGGPDKNIQYF.